This TCR beta chain stems from a study of response to subunit inactivated influenza vaccine (dated by TCRdb to between 2017 and 2018). Notes on the research overall: Deep quantitative T cell receptor repertoire profiling was used in the study to track responses to a trivalent subunit inactivated influenza vaccine.

The study at large found these results: The authors proposed that each seasonal influenza vaccination may bring in only a limited number of new T cells.

Library prep was done by RT-PCR. Sequenced on an Illumina HiSeq 2500. TCRdb took the public reads, trimmed them with fastp at Q25, ran MiXCR for clone calling and kept in-frame beta chains. Rows with a matching CDR3 protein are joined into one entry that keeps the most common DNA and genes. Counted in this sample were almost 250,000 distinct CDR3 sequences; 10% to 15% of them appeared once. More than 7% of the sample is held by the ten biggest clonotypes. On this clonotype itself: Its antigen remains undetermined. Base qualities are missing; no much larger clone stands one base away.

The junction carries 6 bases between V and J, which are trimmed by 1 base and 8 bases respectively. Reading from cysteine to phenylalanine, the CDR3 counts 13 amino acids. The kept DNA is CDR3 alone, 39 bases in frame from the first base. Based on the germline V gene, the CDR1 and CDR2 sequences are SGHVS and FNYEAQ. The receptor comes from a middle-aged man who received an inactivated influenza vaccine. Donor details come from another sample of the same person, matched by shared clones. The V gene is TRBV7-6 and the J gene is TRBJ1-6; the D gene cannot be named for sure. The sample consisted of non-naive T cells sorted from PBMCs, taken 14 to 15 days before vaccination. The cell subset or site label, read with the paper, signifies: memory T cell fraction. The CDR3 corresponds to CASSLDDDSPLHF. The DNA is as follows: TGTGCCAGCAGCTTAGATGATGATTCACCCCTCCACTTT.